This T cell receptor (beta chain) came from a study of blood T cells in healthy people across ages. The study's findings and limits: Correlation between TCR beta diversity and naive T cell percentage was strong.

This clonotype was observed a few times. Its antigen remains unidentified. Combining a sample-barcoded 5' primer with a J-beta primer mix, a second PCR ran for roughly 7 to 11 cycles. From the 5' RACE reads, TCRdb called clonotypes with MiXCR, one entry per CDR3 protein. The sample carries around 1,000,000 distinct CDR3 sequences, around 25% recorded once. Trimming removed 2 bases from V and 4 bases from J, with 17 bases in between. This CDR3 has 16 residues. The germline gives CDR1 MNHEY, CDR2 SVGAGI. The data also belong to a second study, concerning T cells of mothers and their children. That paper adds: Each donor was one of three healthy Caucasian mothers or one of their six children.

Source material: blood. The receptor's source is a girl aged 2 to 10 in good health. The chain uses TRBV6-5 and TRBJ1-2; D not certain. The CDR3 loop reads CASSYQRRETGYGYTF. The CDR3 nucleotides are TGTGCCAGCAGTTACCAGAGGCGGGAGACCGGCTATGGCTACACCTTC.